Sequencing of this TCR beta chain was carried out in a study of T-cell reconstitution after alpha-beta-depleted transplantation in children. Unique molecular identifiers were used to barcode this TCRbeta library. Each CDR3 protein gets one entry after TCRdb re-called the PCR reads with MiXCR. The table lists roughly 350,000 distinct CDR3 sequences, about a tenth of them singletons, with 2% to 2.5% in the top ten. The CDR3 sequence is 14 residues long. Trimming pared 4 bases from V and 0 bases from J, leaving 10 bases between. Germline values: CDR1 LNHNV, CDR2 YYDKDF (reference sequence). This sample comprised PBMCs from the stem cell graft donor, obtained from the stem cell graft. The sequence came from a human donor who donated a stem cell graft to a child with acute lymphoblastic leukemia. This chain uses TRBV15 with TRBJ2-7, with D possibly TRBD1 on 6 matching bases. CDR3 protein: CATSKGGTSYEQYF. The CDR3 bases are TGTGCCACCAGCAAAGGGGGTACCTCCTACGAGCAGTACTTC. Drawing the rest from reference TRBV15 and TRBJ2-7, the complete variable domain is DAMVIQNPRYQVTQFGKPVTLSCSQTLNHNVMYWYQQKSSQAPKLLFHYYDKDFNNEADTPDNFQSRRPNTSFCFLDIRSPGLGDTAMYLCATSKGGTSYEQYFGPGTRLTVT.